Listed here are 5 T cell receptor beta chains from one sample, sequenced in a study of response to subunit inactivated influenza vaccine. TCRdb fed the RT-PCR reads into MiXCR, producing one record per CDR3 protein. This table has about 780,000 distinct CDR3 sequences, around 20% appearing once. Source: PBMCs from blood, taken 4 to 6 days after vaccination. The origin of the receptors is a middle-aged man who received an inactivated influenza vaccine.

The chain has TRBV6-1 and TRBJ2-7, with TRBD1 matching over 7 bases. The CDR3 covers 15 residues. With V trimmed by 6 bases and J by 2 bases, 10 bases remained unmatched. Germline values: CDR1 MNHNS, CDR2 SASEGT. The CDR3 DNA reads TGTGCCAGCAGACCAACAGGGGCCCCGACCTACGAGCAGTACTTC. Translating gives CASRPTGAPTYEQYF.

This clonotype has more than one count but fewer than ten. The chain combines TRBV10-3 with TRBJ1-1, with 9 bases fitting TRBD1. CDR1 ENHRY and CDR2 SYGVKD come from the germline V gene. The CDR3 runs 17 residues. Trimming cost V 0 bases and J 0 bases; bases outside gene matches: 5. The CDR3 coding sequence is TGTGCCATCAGTGAGTCGTTCGGGACAGGGTTGAACACTGAAGCTTTCTTT. It encodes CAISESFGTGLNTEAFF.

The chain recombines TRBV5-5 with TRBJ2-3, with TRBD2 identical over 7 bases. Germline V gene data show CDR1 as SGHKS and CDR2 as YYEKEE (reference sequence). The ends lost 4 bases at V and 1 base at J; junction bases unmatched: 0. The CDR3 sequence is 13 residues long. CDR3 amino acids: CASSREGTDTQYF. The CDR3 coding sequence is TGTGCCAGCAGCCGGGAGGGCACAGATACGCAGTATTTT.

The V and J genes are TRBV11-2 and TRBJ2-1; 9 bases line up with TRBD2. This CDR3 is 16 amino acids long. Germline V CDR1 and CDR2: SGHAT, FQNNGV. V was pared by 1 base and J by 2 bases, with 3 bases of the junction left unmatched. CDR3 sequence reads: CASSLGAGGAYNEQFF. The CDR3 nucleotides are TGTGCCAGCAGCTTAGGGGCGGGGGGGGCCTACAATGAGCAGTTCTTC.

V is TRBV3-1 and J is TRBJ2-1, with D uncertain. Per the germline V gene, CDR1 is LGHDT and CDR2 is YNNKEL (reference sequence). V shed 0 bases and J shed 9 bases, with 12 bases lying between them. The CDR3 has 14 residues. CDR3 amino acids: CASSQDHSWSEQFF. The DNA for the CDR3 is TGTGCCAGCAGCCAAGATCATAGTTGGAGTGAGCAGTTCTTC.